This TCR beta chain was captured by sequencing in a study of shared clonotypes between healthy human individuals (dated by TCRdb to 2019 to 2021). About the full investigation: The cohort included three men and a couple of women between 18 and 49 years of age. For each donor, CD4 naive and CD4 memory were each given three plates, CD8 naive was given two plates, and CD8 memory was given one plate. To increase sequencing depth and limit assay-specific biases, different laboratories used diverse techniques to prepare libraries and sequence TCR repertoires. Each donor's leukapheresis produced roughly between about 0.85 and 10 billion PBMCs. Blood TCR repertoires of four to six healthy adults were deeply sequenced to estimate repertoire size and the extent of clonotype sharing between individuals.

From cysteine to phenylalanine, the CDR3 is 12 amino acids long. The CDR3 DNA has 36 bases and is translated from base 1. Trimming takes 6 bases from V and 11 bases from J, and the germline ends sit 16 bases apart. From a lookup of the germline V gene, CDR1 and CDR2 are SNHLY and FYNNEI. Paper-wide results and their limitations: Compared with non-shared clonotypes, the clonotypes found in all four sorted-subset donors had higher generation probabilities. Sampling was limited to blood, and TCR repertoires in tissue likely differ from TCR repertoires in blood. Across several donors, approximately 4.6% of naive CD4, around 3.5% of naive CD8, about 2.3% of memory CD4, and approximately 0.4% of memory CD8 clonotypes were shared. Naive subsets generally had larger estimated clonotype richness than memory subsets. The genetic and exposure-history diversity represented was limited by the small number of donors. Pairwise subsampling indicated that sequencing depth was expected to affect the degree of clonotype sharing among donors. Incomplete sequencing was indicated by rarefaction of sorted-subset datasets, despite the large sequencing depth.

Donors were healthy HIV-negative adults with no recently reported acute infections or vaccinations. All donors were Caucasian adults living in Nashville, Tennessee, USA. CD4+ T cells were enriched by magnetic negative selection, after which naive cells were positively selected on CD45RA and the negative fraction was taken as the memory subset. Blood was obtained by leukapheresis, after which PBMCs were separated by Ficoll-Histopaque density gradient centrifugation and cryopreserved in liquid nitrogen vapor phase. Analytical flow cytometry was used to check the purity and quantity of each magnetically sorted T cell population. Genomic DNA was isolated from every sorted fraction and measured by UV absorbance on a Nanodrop 2000c. This clone was recorded once. Its antigen has not been determined. Base qualities are not at hand, and no much larger clone is one base apart. Using the deep immunoSEQ assay, multiplex PCR amplified TCR CDR3 regions from genomic DNA. Genomic DNA extracted from each cell subset was distributed evenly over all wells of several immunoSEQ 96-well plates, and each plate served as one replicate. Each replicate PCR for sorted subsets received approximately 220 ng genomic DNA, equal to roughly 33,000 T cell genomes. The purified libraries were quantified using a Qubit 3.0 fluorometer, sized with a Bioanalyzer 2100, and then quantified again using the KAPA Library Quantification kit. A separate single-read 150-cycle Illumina NextSeq 550 flow cell was used to sequence each immunoSEQ 96-well plate. Per the original workflow: Because the immunoSEQ output included only junctional sequences and no quality scores, the filtering could not be the same as the filtering used for full-length reads. To assign V/J genes and CDR3, sequences were annotated against IMGT germline references using PyIR, a Python wrapper for IgBLAST v1.9. Any read was removed if the V/J assignment was weak (E-value above 1e-6), the CDR3 was missing, or the read contained stop codons, out-of-frame junctions, or ambiguous translated residues. V3J clonotypes were defined as sequences sharing the same inferred V gene, J gene, and CDR3 amino acid sequence. To compute the percentage overlap between repertoires, the number of shared unique clonotypes was divided by the size of the smaller repertoire. Three approaches were used to assess repertoire richness: RTK rarefaction, the Chao1 estimator, and Recon v2.1 estimates of unobserved clonotypes. Generation probabilities for all TCRbeta clonotypes obtained by the gDNA method from several donors were computed using OLGA. Here the immuneACCESS table is served through TCRdb, limited to in-frame sequences with V and J called. Missing clones are a known gap in these copies; in checked studies unresolved V genes cover under half, and the rest lacks a known reason. That table gives V, J and clone size, and the DNA gave D and trimming. Recorded for this sample are roughly 1,000,000 clones; 70% to 80% of them occurred a single time. The ten biggest clones cover roughly 0.62% of the sample.

The TCR sequence derives from a man between 18 and 35 years old in good health. Some clones in this sample may be carry-over from other donors' samples. The receptor chain draws on TRBV2 and TRBJ1-1; TRBD1 might be the D gene, on 6 matching bases. Sample: memory CD4+ T cells from PBMCs. The cell subset or site label on this specimen signifies: CD45RA-negative fraction. Here is the DNA: TGTGCCAGCAGCGCCTCAGGGGACGTGGCTTTCTTT. This encodes CASSASGDVAFF.